Listed below are T cell receptor beta chains from one sample, sequenced in a study of cytomegalovirus exposure and HLA in healthy donors. Clones were read by immunoSEQ multiplex PCR, and TCRdb kept only the in-frame ones, dropping some. The profile shows about 160,000 clones, under 80% of them singletons. The sample comprised PBMCs. The origin of the receptors is a man aged 35 to 55 in good health and CMV-seronegative. Both conserved end residues are trimmed from each CDR3. Where a row states a size, it is once, few, many or the class of an expanded clone; other rows omit it.

v_gene,abundance,j_gene,CDR3aa
TRBV5-6,-,TRBJ2-5,ASSLVRGSETQY
TRBV7-9,-,TRBJ1-6,ASSLPGGSYNSPLH
TRBV30,-,TRBJ2-7,AWSGSYEQY
TRBV28,-,TRBJ2-7,ASRGRGGSYEQY
TRBV18,-,TRBJ1-6,ASSRQDRGNSPLH
TRBV4-2,-,TRBJ2-3,ASKNDGAGGTDTQY
TRBV27,-,TRBJ1-1,ASSYNRGTTEAF
TRBV7-2,few,TRBJ1-4,ASSSVDSPNEKLF
TRBV7-9,few,TRBJ2-1,ASTAWGGINEQF
TRBV27,-,TRBJ2-2,ASSYNRRELF
TRBV6-5,-,TRBJ2-3,ASSNTGKGADTQY
TRBV4-1,-,TRBJ1-2,ASSQADRDTNYGYT
TRBV5-4,once,TRBJ2-7,ASSLRGSSFWY
TRBV27,-,TRBJ1-2,ASSSYGTGLKGGYT
TRBV4-1,few,TRBJ2-7,ASSQEIMESSYEQY
TRBV9,-,TRBJ2-5,ASSGGAGSQETQY
TRBV28,-,TRBJ1-1,ASSRGTEAF
TRBV28,-,TRBJ1-6,ASSLAGAPHQYNSPLH
TRBV7-2,-,TRBJ1-1,ASSLRLLTGAF
TRBV19,few,TRBJ2-3,ASSPYPSDRVTDTQY
TRBV21-1,once,TRBJ1-5,ASSKGTGEMNSNQPQH
TRBV19,-,TRBJ1-1,ASTWGSYTEAF
TRBV20-1,-,TRBJ2-3,SARLAGEY
TRBV10-2,-,TRBJ2-1,ASSGVDNEQF
TRBV6-6,few,TRBJ2-3,ASSVDRVQGTDTQY
TRBV9,-,TRBJ1-3,ASSVGAGAGNTIY
TRBV6-5,few,TRBJ1-2,ASSTDRDGYT
TRBV28,-,TRBJ1-2,ASSPGGARGYGYT
TRBV6-1,-,TRBJ2-3,ASSDWGGADTQY
TRBV5-1,-,TRBJ1-2,ASSSPDYWLEGYT
TRBV29-1,once,TRBJ2-7,SVERDSYEQY
TRBV5-6,-,TRBJ2-5,ASSDPGLAETQETQY
TRBV25-1,-,TRBJ1-3,ASSEWDRAFSGNTIY
TRBV11-2,-,TRBJ1-1,ASSLNSRGQLNTEAF
TRBV7-3,-,TRBJ2-2,ASSLDPRLTTGELF
TRBV5-1,-,TRBJ1-2,ASSLDRGGGYT
TRBV18,once,TRBJ2-1,ASSPPRRDRGNNEQF
TRBV29-1,once,TRBJ1-1,SARQGWNTEAF
TRBV7-9,few,TRBJ2-3,ASSLLDRGTDTQY
TRBV6-1,-,TRBJ2-1,ASSGRGLAVEQF
TRBV28,-,TRBJ1-1,ASSLISARRGAF
TRBV6-4,-,TRBJ2-3,ASRGDSPTDTQY
TRBV7-6,-,TRBJ1-1,ASSMNGGGTEAF
TRBV28,few,TRBJ1-6,ASSPPPPGGSPLH
TRBV5-4,once,TRBJ2-7,ASSLNYEQY
TRBV25-1,-,-,ASGSGLAVNEQY
TRBV7-9,few,TRBJ1-1,ASSPILARQNTEAF
TRBV10-2,-,TRBJ1-4,ASSDDEKLF
TRBV5-4,-,TRBJ2-2,ASSLVATGELF
TRBV6-6,few,TRBJ1-1,ASRADTEAF
TRBV11-1,few,TRBJ2-6,ASTTTGAGANVLT
TRBV10-3,-,TRBJ1-6,ASGTGDSPLH
TRBV7-6,-,TRBJ2-7,ASSPQGPPFTYEQY
TRBV27,-,TRBJ2-1,ASSFLGTGSNNEQF
TRBV15,-,TRBJ2-3,ATSRDSGGADTQY
TRBV14,few,TRBJ2-7,ASSQASYEQY
TRBV5-4,-,TRBJ2-5,ASSFQKETQY
TRBV7-7,-,TRBJ2-3,ASSLGQERTDTQY